Here is one T cell receptor (beta chain) with its context. The data were obtained in a study of Tregs in tolerant kidney transplant recipients. Sequencing used immunoSEQ multiplex PCR; TCRdb keeps in-frame clones, though not all of them. In the table there are under 50,000 clones, under 95% of which are singletons. Source material: Tregs from blood. The source is a human donor in good health.

The DNA of the CDR3 is TGTGCCACCAGCAGAGATCTGGCGACAGCCTTTGGTGGCAATCAGCCCCAGCATTTT. Translating it yields CATSRDLATAFGGNQPQHF. The rearrangement uses TRBV15 and TRBJ1-5; perhaps TRBD1 as D (5 bases). This CDR3 region has 19 residues. V lost 0 bases to trimming and J lost 2 bases, with 20 bases between them. Germline lookup yields CDR1 LNHNV and CDR2 YYDKDF (reference sequence).